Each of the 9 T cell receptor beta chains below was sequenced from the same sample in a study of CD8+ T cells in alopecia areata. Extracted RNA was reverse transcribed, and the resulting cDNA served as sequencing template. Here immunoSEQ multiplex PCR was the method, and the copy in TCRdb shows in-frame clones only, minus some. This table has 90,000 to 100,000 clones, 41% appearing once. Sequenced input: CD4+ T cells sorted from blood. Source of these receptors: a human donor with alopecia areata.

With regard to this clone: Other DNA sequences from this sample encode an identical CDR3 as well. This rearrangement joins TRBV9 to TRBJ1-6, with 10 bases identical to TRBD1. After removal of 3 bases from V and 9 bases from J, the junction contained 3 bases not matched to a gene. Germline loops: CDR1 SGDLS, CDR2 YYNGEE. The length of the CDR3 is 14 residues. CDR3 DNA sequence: TGTGCCAGCAGCGGACAGGGGGCCAGTTCACCCCTCCACTTT. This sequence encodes CASSGQGASSPLHF.

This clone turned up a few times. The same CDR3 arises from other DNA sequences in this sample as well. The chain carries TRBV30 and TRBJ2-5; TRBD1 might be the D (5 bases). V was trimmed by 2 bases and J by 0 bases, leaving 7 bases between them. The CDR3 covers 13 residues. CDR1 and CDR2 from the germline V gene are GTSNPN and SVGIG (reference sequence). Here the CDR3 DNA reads TGTGCCTGGAGTAAGGGGAACCAAGAGACCCAGTACTTC. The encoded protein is CAWSKGNQETQYF. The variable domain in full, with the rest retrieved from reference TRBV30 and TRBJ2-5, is SQTIHQWPATLVQPVGSPLSLECTVEGTSNPNLYWYRQAAGRGLQLLFYSVGIGQISSEVPQNLSASRPQDRQFILSSKKLLLSDSGFYLCAWSKGNQETQYFGPGTRLLVL.

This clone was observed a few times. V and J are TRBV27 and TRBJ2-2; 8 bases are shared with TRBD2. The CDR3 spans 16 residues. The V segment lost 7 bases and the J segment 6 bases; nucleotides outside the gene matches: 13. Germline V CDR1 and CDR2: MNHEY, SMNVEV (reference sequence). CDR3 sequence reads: CASKLWRGAGAGELFF. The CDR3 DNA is TGTGCCAGCAAATTATGGCGGGGGGCGGGCGCCGGGGAGCTGTTTTTT.

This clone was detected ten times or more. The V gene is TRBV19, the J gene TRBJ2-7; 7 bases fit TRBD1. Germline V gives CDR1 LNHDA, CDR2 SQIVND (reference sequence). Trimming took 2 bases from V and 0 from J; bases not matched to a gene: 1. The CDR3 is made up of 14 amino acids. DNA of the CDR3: TGTGCCAGTAGTATACAGGGGGACTCCTACGAGCAGTACTTC. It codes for CASSIQGDSYEQYF. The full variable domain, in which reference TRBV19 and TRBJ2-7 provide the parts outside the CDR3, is DGGITQSPKYLFRKEGQNVTLSCEQNLNHDAMYWYRQDPGQGLRLIYYSQIVNDFQKGDIAEGYSVSREKKESFPLTVTSAQKNPTAFYLCASSIQGDSYEQYFGPGTRLTVT.

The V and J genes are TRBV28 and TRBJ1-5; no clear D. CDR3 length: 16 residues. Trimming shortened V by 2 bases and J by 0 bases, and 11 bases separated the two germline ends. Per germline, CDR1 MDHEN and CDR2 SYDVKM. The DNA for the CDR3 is TGTGCCAGCAGTTTAGATCCAGCCTATAGCAATCAGCCCCAGCATTTT. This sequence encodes CASSLDPAYSNQPQHF. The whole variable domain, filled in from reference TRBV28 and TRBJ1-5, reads DVKVTQSSRYLVKRTGEKVFLECVQDMDHENMFWYRQDPGLGLRLIYFSYDVKMKEKGDIPEGYSVSREKKERFSLILESASTNQTSMYLCASSLDPAYSNQPQHFGDGTRLSIL.

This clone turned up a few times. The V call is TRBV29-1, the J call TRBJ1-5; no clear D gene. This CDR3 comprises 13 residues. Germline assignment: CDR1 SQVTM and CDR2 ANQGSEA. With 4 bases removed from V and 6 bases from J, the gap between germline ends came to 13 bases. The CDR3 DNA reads TGCAGCGTTGTTGACAACGACGGTCAGCCCCAGCATTTT. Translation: CSVVDNDGQPQHF.

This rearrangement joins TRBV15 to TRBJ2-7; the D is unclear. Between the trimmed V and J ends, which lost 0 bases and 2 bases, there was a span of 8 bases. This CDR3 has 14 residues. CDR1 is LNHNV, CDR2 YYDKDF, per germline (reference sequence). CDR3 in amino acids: CATSRDWTAYEQYF. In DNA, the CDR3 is TGTGCCACCAGCAGAGATTGGACCGCCTACGAGCAGTACTTC.

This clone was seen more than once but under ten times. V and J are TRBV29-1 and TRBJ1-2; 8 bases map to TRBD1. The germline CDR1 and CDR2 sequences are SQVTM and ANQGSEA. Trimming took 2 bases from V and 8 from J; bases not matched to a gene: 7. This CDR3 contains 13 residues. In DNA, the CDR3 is TGCAGCGTTGAACCAGGGGGCGTCGTGGGCTACACCTTC. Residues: CSVEPGGVVGYTF. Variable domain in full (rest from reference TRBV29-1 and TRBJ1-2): SAVISQKPSRDICQRGTSLTIQCQVDSQVTMMFWYRQQPGQSLTLIATANQGSEATYESGFVIDKFPISRPNLTFSTLTVSNMSPEDSSIYLCSVEPGGVVGYTFGSGTRLTVV.

CDR3 region: CAWKQGTGGSVGIQYF. The CDR3 nucleotides are TGTGCCTGGAAACAAGGGACAGGGGGGTCGGTGGGCATTCAGTACTTC. The chain employs TRBV30 and TRBJ2-4, with 11 bases aligning to TRBD1. The CDR3 is 16 amino acids. Germline V gene data show CDR1 as GTSNPN and CDR2 as SVGIG (reference sequence). V lost 4 bases, J lost 9 bases, and 14 bases stayed unmatched.